This entry lists 30 T cell receptor beta chains sequenced from one sample in a study of shared clonotypes between healthy human individuals. Terminally differentiated effector memory CD45RA+ cells were excluded from the naive CD8 cells, which were CD45RO-negative and positively selected for CCR7. Data came from immunoSEQ multiplex PCR; TCRdb stores just in-frame clones and leaves some out. Of about 2 million clones in the sample, over 85% are singletons; the top ten hold about 1.1%. Sample: naive CD8+ T cells sorted from blood. Receptor source: a man younger than 35 in good health.

This chain uses TRBV7-6 with TRBJ1-1; unclear D gene. V was trimmed by 0 bases and J by 8 bases, leaving 16 bases between them. Looked up from germline, CDR1 is SGHVS and CDR2 is FNYEAQ. This CDR3 contains 15 residues. The CDR3 here is CASSLALAPASEAFF. The CDR3 nucleotides read TGTGCCAGCAGCTTAGCCCTGGCACCAGCGTCCGAAGCTTTCTTT.

The chain recombines TRBV6-5 with TRBJ1-5, with 7 bases that match TRBD1. Germline CDR1 and CDR2: MNHEY and SVGAGI. V shed 7 bases, J shed 4 bases, and the junction held 7 bases outside the gene matches. The CDR3 is 14 residues long. The CDR3, as DNA: TGTGCCAGCAAATCGCAGGGGGGTAATCAGCCCCAGCATTTT. It encodes CASKSQGGNQPQHF.

V and J are TRBV11-2 and TRBJ2-5, with 14 bases lining up with TRBD2. CDR3 length: 20 residues. The V and J ends lost 0 bases and 5 bases, in that order; junction bases with no gene match: 14. Germline V gene lookup returns CDR1 SGHAT and CDR2 FQNNGV. CDR3 region: CASSLDRAARLAGGGETQYF. In DNA form, the CDR3 reads TGTGCCAGCAGCTTAGATCGGGCGGCTAGACTAGCGGGAGGGGGGGAGACCCAGTACTTC.

The V and J genes are TRBV6-1 and TRBJ2-7; 7 bases align to TRBD1. There are 16 residues in the CDR3. Germline values: CDR1 MNHNS, CDR2 SASEGT. With V trimmed by 4 bases and J by 2 bases, 11 bases remained unmatched. The CDR3 region has the DNA TGTGCCAGCAGTGCAACTGGTCGGGACAGCACCTACGAGCAGTACTTC. The encoded protein is CASSATGRDSTYEQYF.

V is TRBV30 and J is TRBJ2-7; D not certain. Trimming removed 3 bases from V and 2 bases from J, with 8 bases in between. CDR3 size: 12 residues. CDR1 and CDR2 from the germline V gene are GTSNPN and SVGIG (reference sequence). The CDR3 DNA follows: TGTGCCTGGAGCGGGCCCACCTACGAGCAGTACTTC. Translated, it gives CAWSGPTYEQYF.

This chain links TRBV27 with TRBJ2-1; 9 nucleotides agree with TRBD1. The CDR3 consists of 14 residues. The V and J ends lost 6 bases and 9 bases, in that order; junction bases with no gene match: 9. Per germline, CDR1 MNHEY and CDR2 SMNVEV (reference sequence). This CDR3 reads CASSPAGGQGEQFF. The CDR3 region has the DNA TGTGCCAGCAGCCCCGCCGGGGGACAGGGTGAGCAGTTCTTC.

For the CDR3, the DNA is TGTGCCAGCAGCCCTACTTGGGGGAGTTACGAGCAGTACTTC. The encoded protein is CASSPTWGSYEQYF. The V and J genes are TRBV5-6 and TRBJ2-7; either TRBD1 or TRBD2 may fit D (5 bases each). From germline, CDR1 is SGHDT and CDR2 YYEEEE. The CDR3 covers 14 residues. V lost 4 bases and J 4 bases, leaving 15 bases between the germline ends.

The V and J genes are TRBV7-9 and TRBJ1-2; D is ambiguous. Trimming took 2 bases from V and 6 from J, leaving 7 bases between them. Germline V gene sequence: CDR1 SEHNR, CDR2 FQNEAQ (reference sequence). CDR3 size: 12 residues. The CDR3 reads CASSLILDGYTF. In nucleotides, the CDR3 is TGTGCCAGCAGCTTAATTTTGGATGGCTACACCTTC.

V gene TRBV10-3 combines with J gene TRBJ2-3; 8 bases line up with TRBD2. CDR3 size: 16 residues. Germline V gene data show CDR1 as ENHRY and CDR2 as SYGVKD. J gave up 3 bases and V 0 bases, and 5 bases lay outside the gene matches. CDR3: CAISESGGGKTDTQYF. CDR3 DNA: TGTGCCATCAGTGAGTCAGGCGGGGGGAAGACAGATACGCAGTATTTT.

This chain uses TRBV30 with TRBJ2-7, with 9 bases that match TRBD2. The J segment lost 5 bases and the V segment lost 8 bases, leaving 10 bases of the junction unmatched. Germline V gene sequence: CDR1 GTSNPN, CDR2 SVGIG (reference sequence). The CDR3 is made up of 13 amino acids. This CDR3 reads CAGWTSANDEQYF. The CDR3 DNA is TGTGCCGGGTGGACTAGCGCGAATGACGAGCAGTACTTC.

This sequence joins TRBV28 and TRBJ2-7, with D hard to call. The CDR3 has 12 residues. V was trimmed by 6 bases and J by 7 bases, leaving 13 bases between them. In germline, CDR1 is MDHEN, CDR2 SYDVKM. The CDR3 nucleotides read TGTGCCAGCAGCGATCCAGATGGGGAGCAGTACTTC. The encoded protein is CASSDPDGEQYF.

In this sample, this clone turned up once. The V gene is TRBV5-4, the J gene TRBJ1-1; D is perhaps TRBD1 (6 bases). Germline V gene lookup returns CDR1 SGHNT and CDR2 YYREEE (reference sequence). The ends were cut back, 0 bases at V and 8 bases at J, with 14 bases in the middle. The CDR3 length is 14 residues. The CDR3 loop reads CASSLARGPAEAFF. In nucleotides, the CDR3 is TGTGCCAGCAGCTTGGCCAGGGGACCCGCCGAAGCTTTCTTT.

Written as DNA, the CDR3 is TGCGCCAGCAGCCAAGATGACACCCCCTACAATGAGCAGTTCTTC. It codes for CASSQDDTPYNEQFF. The chain is built from TRBV4-3 and TRBJ2-1; D is undetermined. This CDR3 has 15 amino acids. The germline V gene encodes CDR1 LGHNA and CDR2 YSLEER. Deletions cut 0 bases from V and 2 bases from J, with 8 bases between.

The chain recombines TRBV29-1 with TRBJ1-1; D is unresolved. Germline assignment: CDR1 SQVTM and CDR2 ANQGSEA. This CDR3 is built from 10 residues. V was shortened by 5 bases and J by 11 bases, with 12 bases between the two germline ends. The CDR3: CSVLGFEAFF. CDR3 in DNA: TGCAGCGTTCTGGGTTTCGAGGCTTTCTTT.

This clone was counted once. V usage is TRBV29-1 and J usage is TRBJ2-7, with 11 positions matching TRBD1. Unmatched junction bases numbered 8, after V lost 3 bases and J lost 7 bases. CDR1 SQVTM and CDR2 ANQGSEA come from the germline V gene. The CDR3 loop spans 14 amino acids. CDR3 DNA sequence: TGCAGCGTTGACCCCGGGACAGGGGGTAAAGAGCAGTACTTC. Amino acids: CSVDPGTGGKEQYF.

This clone was seen once. The V gene is TRBV4-3, the J gene TRBJ2-1, with TRBD2 identical over 13 bases. The CDR3 is made up of 17 amino acids. The trim removed 0 bases at V and 7 bases at J, leaving 6 bases unmatched. Germline V gene lookup returns CDR1 LGHNA and CDR2 YSLEER. For the CDR3, the DNA is TGCGCCAGCAGCCAAGAATGGACTAGCGGGAGATCAAATGAGCAGTTCTTC. Translated: CASSQEWTSGRSNEQFF.

The V and J genes are TRBV4-3 and TRBJ1-2; TRBD1 aligns across 12 bases. CDR3 size: 16 residues. Germline loops: CDR1 LGHNA, CDR2 YSLEER. The J segment lost 6 bases and the V segment lost 0 bases, leaving 5 bases of the junction unmatched. The CDR3: CASSQDGTGGYDGYTF. The CDR3 region has the DNA TGCGCCAGCAGCCAAGATGGGACAGGGGGCTACGATGGCTACACCTTC.

This clone has a single count. The J gene is TRBJ1-2, the V gene TRBV21-1; TRBD1 was called by the table and not checked on the DNA. TRBV21-1 is labeled a pseudogene. CDR3 length: 17 amino acids. The CDR3 protein is CASSKIGTAAFQHGYTF. DNA for the CDR3: TGTGCCAGCAGCAAAATCGGGACAGCGGCGTTCCAACATGGCTACACCTTC.

The chain recombines TRBV13 with TRBJ1-1; 10 bases map to TRBD1. Per germline, CDR1 PRHDT and CDR2 FYEKMQ (reference sequence). The CDR3 runs 16 residues. Trimming took 2 bases from V and 0 from J; bases not matched to a gene: 3. The CDR3 is CASSLFGTGVNTEAFF. CDR3 nucleotide sequence: TGTGCCAGCAGCTTATTTGGGACAGGGGTGAACACTGAAGCTTTCTTT.

Points on this clone: In the same sample, other DNA sequences code for this CDR3. This sequence joins TRBV29-1 and TRBJ2-1, with D perhaps given as TRBD1 or TRBD2 (6 bases each). The CDR3 spans 11 residues. Germline assignment: CDR1 SQVTM and CDR2 ANQGSEA. V was pared by 6 bases and J by 7 bases, with 10 bases between. The CDR3 DNA is TGCAGCGTAGGAGGGGGGAATGAGCAGTTCTTC. Translated: CSVGGGNEQFF.

Concerning this clone: The same CDR3 arises from other DNA sequences in this sample as well. This sequence joins TRBV7-9 and TRBJ1-5; perhaps TRBD1 as D (5 bases). Per germline, CDR1 SEHNR and CDR2 FQNEAQ (reference sequence). V was shortened by 3 bases and J by 4 bases, with 10 bases between the two germline ends. CDR3 length: 14 residues. CDR3 nucleotides: TGTGCCAGCAGCTTGGTACAGGAAAATCAGCCCCAGCATTTT. Residues: CASSLVQENQPQHF.

This sequence joins TRBV9 and TRBJ2-1, with D possibly matching TRBD2 (6 bases). V lost 1 base, J lost 6 bases, and 11 bases lay in between. Germline assignment: CDR1 SGDLS and CDR2 YYNGEE. CDR3 length: 14 residues. CDR3 nucleotides: TGTGCCAGCAGCGTAACGGGAGCACTCAATGAGCAGTTCTTC. As protein: CASSVTGALNEQFF.

This clone has only one observation. Other DNA sequences in this sample translate to the same CDR3. The chain joins TRBV6-1 to TRBJ2-3; D ambiguous. V lost 3 bases, J lost 2 bases, and 9 bases lay in between. The CDR3 contains 14 residues. The germline CDR1 and CDR2 sequences are MNHNS and SASEGT. CDR3 in DNA: TGTGCCAGCAGTGATTGGGGTAACACAGATACGCAGTATTTT. Translating it yields CASSDWGNTDTQYF.

The chain recombines TRBV19 with TRBJ1-2; 7 positions match TRBD1. Germline values: CDR1 LNHDA, CDR2 SQIVND (reference sequence). The ends lost 5 bases at V and 4 bases at J; junction bases unmatched: 16. The CDR3 runs 17 residues. CDR3 sequence (DNA): TGTGCCAGTAGTTCCGGGACAGAGGGAATTTTCATCTATGGCTACACCTTC. This encodes CASSSGTEGIFIYGYTF.

The chain combines TRBV27 with TRBJ2-7; no definite D call. The CDR3 sequence is 14 residues long. Germline V gene lookup returns CDR1 MNHEY and CDR2 SMNVEV (reference sequence). V was trimmed by 3 bases and J by 0 bases, leaving 9 bases between them. Here the CDR3 reads CASSLRQYSYEQYF. For the CDR3, the DNA is TGTGCCAGCAGTTTGAGGCAGTACTCCTACGAGCAGTACTTC.

The chain couples TRBV7-6 to TRBJ1-4; D is ambiguous. This CDR3 spans 13 amino acids. V was trimmed by 5 bases and J by 7 bases, leaving 11 bases between them. The germline V gene has CDR1 SGHVS and CDR2 FNYEAQ. The CDR3 sequence: CASSLLEGEKLFF. The CDR3, as DNA: TGTGCCAGCAGCCTCCTTGAAGGTGAAAAACTGTTTTTT.

This sequence joins TRBV6-1 and TRBJ1-3; D is ambiguous. Germline V gene lookup returns CDR1 MNHNS and CDR2 SASEGT. The CDR3 covers 15 residues. Trimming removed 1 base from V and 1 base from J, with 8 bases in between. CDR3: CASSEDGGSGNTIYF. In DNA, the CDR3 is TGTGCCAGCAGTGAAGACGGAGGGTCTGGAAACACCATATATTTT.

This clone was detected only once. The chain employs TRBV4-1 and TRBJ2-1; TRBD2 might be the D (6 bases). The V gene's germline CDR1 is MGHRA and CDR2 YSYEKL. V lost 4 bases, J lost 0 bases, and 13 bases lay in between. The CDR3 is 16 residues long. CDR3 bases: TGCGCCAGCAGCCGTTCACTAGCCCCCTCCTACAATGAGCAGTTCTTC. This encodes CASSRSLAPSYNEQFF.

This clone is a singleton in its sample. The chain employs TRBV5-5 and TRBJ2-7; D not resolved. The germline CDR1 and CDR2 sequences are SGHKS and YYEKEE (reference sequence). V lost 0 bases, J lost 7 bases, and 8 bases lay in between. The CDR3 is 12 residues long. CDR3 DNA: TGTGCCAGCAGCTTGGGAGCGACAGAGCAGTACTTC. Protein sequence: CASSLGATEQYF.

J is TRBJ2-7 and V is TRBV19; D perhaps matches TRBD1 (7 bases). CDR1 and CDR2 from the germline V gene are LNHDA and SQIVND (reference sequence). The CDR3 sequence is 14 residues long. Trimming took 3 bases from V and 3 from J, leaving 12 bases between them. The CDR3 sequence: CASSIGGTVYEQYF. In DNA form, the CDR3 reads TGTGCCAGTAGTATCGGCGGGACAGTCTACGAGCAGTACTTC.